This T cell receptor (beta chain) was profiled in a study of blood T cell repertoires in COVID-19. Only a few counts were recorded for this clone. V lost 5 bases to trimming and J lost 6 bases, with 16 bases between them. This CDR3 has 15 amino acids. Germline V gene lookup returns CDR1 MNHEY and CDR2 SVGEGT. TCRdb keeps only in-frame clones here, not all; method: immunoSEQ multiplex PCR. The top ten clones hold roughly 2% of a sample with roughly 250,000 clones, 86% of them seen once. Either two negative PCRs, clearance, or symptom resolution qualified Cohort 3 donors as recovered. This chain uses TRBV6-2 or TRBV6-3 with TRBJ2-2, with unresolved D. The clonotype was recovered from a woman aged 50 to 65 who had recovered from COVID-19. The source material was PBMCs or T cells enriched from blood (not recorded which). In DNA form, the CDR3 reads TGTGCCAGCAGTCCCGGGTTCGCGCATGCCGGGGAGCTGTTTTTT. Encoded protein: CASSPGFAHAGELFF.